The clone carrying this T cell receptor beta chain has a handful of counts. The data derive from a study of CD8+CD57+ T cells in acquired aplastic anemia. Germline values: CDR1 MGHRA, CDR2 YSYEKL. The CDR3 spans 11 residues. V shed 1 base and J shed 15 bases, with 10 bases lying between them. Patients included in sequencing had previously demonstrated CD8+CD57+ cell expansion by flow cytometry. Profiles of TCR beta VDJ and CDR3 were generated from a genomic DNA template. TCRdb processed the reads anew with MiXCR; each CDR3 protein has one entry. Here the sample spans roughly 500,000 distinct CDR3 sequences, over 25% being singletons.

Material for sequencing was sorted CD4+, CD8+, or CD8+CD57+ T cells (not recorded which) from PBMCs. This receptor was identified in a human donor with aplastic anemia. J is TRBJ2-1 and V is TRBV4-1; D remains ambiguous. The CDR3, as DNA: TGCGCCAGCAGCCAAGGGGGTCTTGGGTTCTTC. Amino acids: CASSQGGLGFF.